These 11 T cell receptor beta chains were all obtained from the same sample, sequenced in a study of OX40 agonist ivuxolimab in advanced cancers. Profiled with immunoSEQ multiplex PCR; TCRdb holds only in-frame clones, not every one. The sample lists fewer than 80,000 clones; approximately 92% were seen once. This sample comprised CD4+ or CD8+ T cells sorted from blood, obtained in a trial of the OX40 agonist ivuxolimab. Every receptor here comes from an adult with an advanced solid tumor such as melanoma, head and neck, liver or kidney cancer.

The chain employs TRBV7-9 and TRBJ2-7; 8 bases agree with TRBD1. The V segment lost 2 bases and the J segment 2 bases; nucleotides outside the gene matches: 5. CDR3 length: 15 residues. From germline, CDR1 is SEHNR and CDR2 FQNEAQ (reference sequence). The CDR3 DNA is TGTGCCAGCAGCTTATCACAGGGGGGAACCTACGAGCAGTACTTC. Residues: CASSLSQGGTYEQYF.

J is TRBJ2-7 and V is TRBV4-2, with 10 positions matching TRBD2. This CDR3 comprises 15 residues. J gave up 3 bases and V 1 base, and 3 bases lay outside the gene matches. The V gene's germline CDR1 is LGHNA and CDR2 YNFKEQ. CDR3 DNA: TGTGCCAGCAGCCAAGGGACTAGCGGCAACTACGAGCAGTACTTC. This translates into CASSQGTSGNYEQYF.

V gene TRBV2 combines with J gene TRBJ1-1, with D possibly TRBD1 on 6 matching bases. Deletions cut 10 bases from V and 5 bases from J, with 11 bases between. The CDR3 length is 11 residues. Germline V gene lookup returns CDR1 SNHLY and CDR2 FYNNEI. CDR3 region: CANRVGTEAFF. In nucleotides, the CDR3 is TGTGCCAACAGGGTTGGGACTGAAGCTTTCTTT. The variable domain in full, with the rest retrieved from reference TRBV2 and TRBJ1-1, is EPEVTQTPSHQVTQMGQEVILRCVPISNHLYFYWYRQILGQKVEFLVSFYNNEISEKSEIFDDQFSVERPDGSNFTLKIRSTKLEDSAMYFCANRVGTEAFFGQGTRLTVV.

The V gene is TRBV30, the J gene TRBJ2-1; no definite D call. CDR3 length: 17 residues. V shed 4 bases and J shed 0 bases, with 19 bases lying between them. Per germline, CDR1 GTSNPN and CDR2 SVGIG (reference sequence). The CDR3 nucleotides read TGTGCCTGGACCACCTCCAGGATTAGGAGCTCCTACAATGAGCAGTTCTTC. Translating gives CAWTTSRIRSSYNEQFF.

The chain combines TRBV9 with TRBJ1-2, with TRBD1 matching 11 bases. CDR3 length equals 17 residues. The V and J ends lost 3 bases and 8 bases, in that order; junction bases with no gene match: 15. The germline V gene encodes CDR1 SGDLS and CDR2 YYNGEE. CDR3 nucleotides: TGTGCCAGCAGCGGAGACTATACTGGACAGGGGGCTAGGGGCTACACCTTC. This sequence encodes CASSGDYTGQGARGYTF.

As DNA, the CDR3 is TGTGCCAGTAGTTCCCCCGGGAAGCCGGGGTATTCGGATTCTAACTATGGCTACACCTTC. It is translated as CASSSPGKPGYSDSNYGYTF. The V and J genes are TRBV19 and TRBJ1-2; D is undetermined. Germline-derived CDR1 and CDR2 are LNHDA and SQIVND (reference sequence). The V end was cut by 5 bases, the J end by 0 bases, with 28 bases between. This CDR3 contains 20 residues. The full variable domain, with the rest looked up from reference TRBV19 and TRBJ1-2, is DGGITQSPKYLFRKEGQNVTLSCEQNLNHDAMYWYRQDPGQGLRLIYYSQIVNDFQKGDIAEGYSVSREKKESFPLTVTSAQKNPTAFYLCASSSPGKPGYSDSNYGYTFGSGTRLTVV.

This clone was counted once. The V and J genes are TRBV27 and TRBJ2-3; D might be TRBD1 or TRBD2, each matching 5 bases. The CDR3 is made up of 16 amino acids. The germline V gene has CDR1 MNHEY and CDR2 SMNVEV (reference sequence). The ends were cut back, 3 bases at V and 6 bases at J, with 19 bases in the middle. The DNA for the CDR3 is TGTGCCAGCAGTTTTAGGGGCGGGTCCTTCATTGATACGCAGTATTTT. It specifies CASSFRGGSFIDTQYF.

The rearrangement uses TRBV4-3 and TRBJ2-1; D call uncertain. The CDR3 has 20 amino acids. Looked up from germline, CDR1 is LGHNA and CDR2 is YSLEER. V lost 0 bases and J 4 bases, leaving 25 bases between the germline ends. The CDR3: CASSQDNRAAQTDGYNEQFF. The CDR3 region has the DNA TGCGCCAGCAGCCAAGATAATAGGGCAGCGCAAACCGACGGTTACAATGAGCAGTTCTTC.

J is TRBJ2-1 and V is TRBV6-6, with D uncertain. Germline loops: CDR1 MNHNY, CDR2 SVGAGI (reference sequence). This CDR3 comprises 13 residues. Trimming took off 4 bases at V and 7 bases at J, with 11 bases between the two ends. CDR3 sequence: CASSSLFGNEQFF. For the CDR3, the DNA is TGTGCCAGCAGTTCGCTGTTCGGGAATGAGCAGTTCTTC.

This clone was detected once. The chain carries TRBV4-3 and TRBJ1-3; D uncertain. The CDR3 is 16 amino acids. The germline V and J ends were trimmed by 2 bases and 0 bases, with 11 bases remaining between them. Per germline, CDR1 LGHNA and CDR2 YSLEER. The CDR3 sequence: CASSQSSTASGNTIYF. The CDR3 bases are TGCGCCAGCAGCCAAAGTTCCACAGCCTCTGGAAACACCATATATTTT.

The genes are TRBV27 and TRBJ2-3; tentative D call: TRBD2 (6 bases). The CDR3 length is 14 residues. The germline V and J ends were trimmed by 4 bases and 5 bases, with 13 bases remaining between them. Germline-derived CDR1 and CDR2 are MNHEY and SMNVEV (reference sequence). CDR3 bases: TGTGCCAGCAGTTGGGGTAGCGGAGGAGATACGCAGTATTTT. As protein: CASSWGSGGDTQYF.